This TCR beta chain is from a study of OX40 agonist ivuxolimab in advanced cancers. Study-level results: On average, CD8+ T cells had more expanded clones than CD4+. There was clonal expansion of CD4+ and CD8+ blood T cells by week 6 at 0.1 to 3.0 mg/kg.

The assay was immunoSEQ multiplex PCR, and TCRdb's table has in-frame clones only and misses some. This table holds approximately 18,000 clones, more than 60% found once. Concerning this clone itself: Its specificity is not known.

The source was CD4+ or CD8+ T cells sorted from blood, collected in a trial of the OX40 agonist ivuxolimab. This clonotype originated in an adult with an advanced solid tumor such as melanoma, head and neck, liver or kidney cancer.

The CDR3 DNA reads as TGCAGCGTGGACGCGGTCAGCAGGGGGGACTATGGCTACACCTTC. Translation: CSVDAVSRGDYGYTF. V gene TRBV29-1 combines with J gene TRBJ1-2; 7 bases fit TRBD1. This CDR3 has 15 residues. V shed 6 bases, J shed 3 bases, and the junction held 13 bases outside the gene matches. Germline V gene data show CDR1 as SQVTM and CDR2 as ANQGSEA.